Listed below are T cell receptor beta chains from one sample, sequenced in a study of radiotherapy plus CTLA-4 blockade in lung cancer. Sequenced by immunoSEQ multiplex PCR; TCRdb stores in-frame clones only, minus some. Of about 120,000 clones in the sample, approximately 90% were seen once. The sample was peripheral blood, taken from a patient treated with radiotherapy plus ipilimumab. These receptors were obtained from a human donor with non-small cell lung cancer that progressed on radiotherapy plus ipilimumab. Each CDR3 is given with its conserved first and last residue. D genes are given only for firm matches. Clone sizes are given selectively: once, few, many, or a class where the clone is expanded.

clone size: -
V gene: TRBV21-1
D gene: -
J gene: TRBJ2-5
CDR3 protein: CASSTPGGAGETQYF
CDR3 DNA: TGTGCCAGCAGCACCCCAGGGGGGGCAGGAGAGACCCAGTACTTC

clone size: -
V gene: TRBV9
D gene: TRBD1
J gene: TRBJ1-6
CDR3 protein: CASSAGTGVAYNSPLHF
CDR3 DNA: TGTGCCAGCAGCGCCGGGACAGGGGTTGCCTATAATTCACCCCTCCACTTT

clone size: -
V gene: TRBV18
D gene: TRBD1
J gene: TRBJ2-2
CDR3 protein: CASSGRQGNTGELFF
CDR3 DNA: TGTGCCAGCTCAGGAAGACAGGGGAACACCGGGGAGCTGTTTTTT

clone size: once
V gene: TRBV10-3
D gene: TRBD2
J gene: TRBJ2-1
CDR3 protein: CAISAGLAGDDEQFF
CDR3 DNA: TGTGCCATCAGCGCTGGACTAGCGGGAGACGATGAGCAGTTCTTC

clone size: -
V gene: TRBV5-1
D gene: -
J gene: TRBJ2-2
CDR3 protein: CASKIAGTRAHGELFF
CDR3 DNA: TGCGCCAGCAAAATAGCCGGGACAAGGGCTCACGGGGAGCTGTTTTTT

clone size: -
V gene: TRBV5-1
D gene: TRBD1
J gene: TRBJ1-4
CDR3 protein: CASSLQGKVNEKLFF
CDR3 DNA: TGCGCCAGCAGCTTACAGGGGAAGGTAAATGAAAAACTGTTTTTT

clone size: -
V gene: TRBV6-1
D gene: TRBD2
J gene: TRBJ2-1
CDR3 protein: CASSDRGSGPYNEQFF
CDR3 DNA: TGTGCCAGCAGTGATCGGGGTAGCGGGCCATACAATGAGCAGTTCTTC

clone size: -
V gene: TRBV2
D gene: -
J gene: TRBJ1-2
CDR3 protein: CASSESNYGYTF
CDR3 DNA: TGTGCCAGCTCGGAAAGTAACTATGGCTACACCTTC

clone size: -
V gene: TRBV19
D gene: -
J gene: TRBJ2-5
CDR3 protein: CASSIAQEETQYF
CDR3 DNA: TGTGCCAGTAGTATAGCCCAGGAAGAGACCCAGTACTTC

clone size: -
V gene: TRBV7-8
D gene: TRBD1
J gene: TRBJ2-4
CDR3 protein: CASSAETGQLAKNIQYF
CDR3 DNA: TGTGCCAGCAGCGCGGAGACGGGACAGTTAGCCAAAAACATTCAGTACTTC

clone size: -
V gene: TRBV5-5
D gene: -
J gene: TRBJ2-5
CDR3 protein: CASSPGPRETQYF
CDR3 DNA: TGTGCCAGCAGCCCCGGGCCCCGAGAGACCCAGTACTTC

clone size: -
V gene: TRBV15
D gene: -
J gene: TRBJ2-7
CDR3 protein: CATSRDFYEQYF
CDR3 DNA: TGTGCCACCAGCAGAGATTTCTACGAGCAGTACTTC

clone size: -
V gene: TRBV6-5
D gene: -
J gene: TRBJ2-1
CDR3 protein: CASSWGLESYNEQFF
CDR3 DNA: TGTGCCAGCAGCTGGGGGCTCGAATCCTACAATGAGCAGTTCTTC

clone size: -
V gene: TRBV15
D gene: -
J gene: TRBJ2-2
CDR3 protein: CATSRNYLGGELFF
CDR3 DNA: TGTGCCACCAGCAGAAACTATCTTGGCGGGGAGCTGTTTTTT

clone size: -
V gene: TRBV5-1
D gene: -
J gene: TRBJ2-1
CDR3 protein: CASSLGGFYNEQFF
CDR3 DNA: TGCGCCAGCAGCTTGGGAGGGTTCTACAATGAGCAGTTCTTC

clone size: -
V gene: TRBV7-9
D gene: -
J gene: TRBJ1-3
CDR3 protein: CASSLTDSGNTIYF
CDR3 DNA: TGTGCCAGCAGCTTAACTGACTCTGGAAACACCATATATTTT

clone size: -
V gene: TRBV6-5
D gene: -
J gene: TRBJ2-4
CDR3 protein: CASSTPGTIQYF
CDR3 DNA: TGTGCCAGCAGTACGCCTGGGACTATTCAGTACTTC

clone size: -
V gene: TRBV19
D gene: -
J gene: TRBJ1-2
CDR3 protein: CASSIFPPATGSYTF
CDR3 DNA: TGTGCCAGTAGTATATTCCCCCCCGCGACTGGGAGCTACACCTTC

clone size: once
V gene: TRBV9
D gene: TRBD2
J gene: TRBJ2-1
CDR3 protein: CASSALGTSGRYGSYNEQFF
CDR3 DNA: TGTGCCAGCAGCGCACTCGGGACTAGCGGGAGATATGGCTCCTACAATGAGCAGTTCTTC

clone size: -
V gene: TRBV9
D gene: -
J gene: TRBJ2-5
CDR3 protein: CASSAQGRVETQYF
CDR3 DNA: TGTGCCAGCAGCGCCCAGGGGAGGGTGGAGACCCAGTACTTC

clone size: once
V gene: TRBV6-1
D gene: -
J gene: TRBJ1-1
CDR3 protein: CASSVGANTEAFF
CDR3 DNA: TGTGCCAGCAGTGTTGGGGCGAACACTGAAGCTTTCTTT

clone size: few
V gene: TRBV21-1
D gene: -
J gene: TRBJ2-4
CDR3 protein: CASSTLATSGRPLPNIQYF
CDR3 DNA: TGTGCCAGCAGCACCCTTGCTACTAGCGGGAGGCCCCTGCCCAACATTCAGTACTTC

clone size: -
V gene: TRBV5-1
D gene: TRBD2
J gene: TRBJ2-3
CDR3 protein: CASSFGGTSGNTDTQYF
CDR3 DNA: TGCGCCAGCAGCTTTGGGGGGACTAGCGGAAACACAGATACGCAGTATTTT

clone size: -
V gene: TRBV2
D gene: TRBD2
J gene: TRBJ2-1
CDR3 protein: CATGTSGRARSYNEQFF
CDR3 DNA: TGTGCCACCGGGACTAGCGGGAGGGCCCGCTCCTACAATGAGCAGTTCTTC

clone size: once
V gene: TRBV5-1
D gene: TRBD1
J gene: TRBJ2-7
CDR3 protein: CASSPTGTGGSYEQYF
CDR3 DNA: TGCGCCAGCAGCCCAACCGGGACAGGGGGGTCCTACGAGCAGTACTTC

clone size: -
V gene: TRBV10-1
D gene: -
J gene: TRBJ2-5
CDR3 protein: CASSDPGERETQYF
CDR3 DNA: TGCGCCAGCAGTGACCCGGGGGAAAGGGAGACCCAGTACTTC

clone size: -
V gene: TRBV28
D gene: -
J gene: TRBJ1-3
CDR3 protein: CASRPDRISGNTIYF
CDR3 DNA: TGTGCCAGCCGACCCGACAGGATCTCTGGAAACACCATATATTTT

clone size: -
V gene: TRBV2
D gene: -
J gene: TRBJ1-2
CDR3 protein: CASSEYPGLGYTF
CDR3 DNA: TGTGCCAGCAGTGAATACCCGGGTTTGGGCTACACCTTC

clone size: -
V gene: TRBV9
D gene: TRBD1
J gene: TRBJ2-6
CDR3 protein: CASSPGGGSGANVLTF
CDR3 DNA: TGTGCCAGCAGCCCAGGGGGCGGCTCTGGAGCCAACGTCCTGACTTTC

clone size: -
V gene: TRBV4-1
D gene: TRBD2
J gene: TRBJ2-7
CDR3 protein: CASSPTSGPDEQYF
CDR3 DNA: TGCGCCAGCAGCCCGACTAGCGGACCGGACGAGCAGTACTTC

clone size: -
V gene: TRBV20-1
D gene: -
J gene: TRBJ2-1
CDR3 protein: CSALYNEQFF
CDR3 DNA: TGCAGTGCCCTCTACAATGAGCAGTTCTTC

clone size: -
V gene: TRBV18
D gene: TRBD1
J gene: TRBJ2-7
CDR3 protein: CASSPGGQGTYEQYF
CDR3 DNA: TGTGCCAGCTCACCAGGGGGACAGGGGACGTACGAGCAGTACTTC

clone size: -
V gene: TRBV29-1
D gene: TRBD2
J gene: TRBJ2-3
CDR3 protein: CSVFLAGGGTQYF
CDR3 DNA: TGCAGCGTTTTTCTAGCGGGAGGGGGTACGCAGTATTTT

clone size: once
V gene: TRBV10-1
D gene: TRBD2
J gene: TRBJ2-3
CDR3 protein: CASSEVAGEGTQYF
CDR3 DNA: TGCGCCAGCAGTGAAGTAGCGGGAGAGGGTACGCAGTATTTT

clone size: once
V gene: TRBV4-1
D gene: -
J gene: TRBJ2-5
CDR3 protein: CASSHLPRQENRQETQYF
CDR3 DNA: TGCGCCAGCAGCCACCTACCTCGACAGGAAAATCGCCAAGAGACCCAGTACTTC

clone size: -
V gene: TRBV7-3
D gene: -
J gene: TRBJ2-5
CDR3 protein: CASSLTGRDLQETQYF
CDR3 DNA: TGTGCCAGCAGCTTAACGGGCCGCGACCTCCAAGAGACCCAGTACTTC

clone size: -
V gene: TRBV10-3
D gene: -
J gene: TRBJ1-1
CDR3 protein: CAISELSNTEAFF
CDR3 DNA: TGTGCCATCAGTGAGTTGTCGAACACTGAAGCTTTCTTT

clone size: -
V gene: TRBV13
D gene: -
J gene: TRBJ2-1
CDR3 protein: CASSLSGAGVRANEQFF
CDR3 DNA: TGTGCCAGCAGCTTATCAGGGGCGGGTGTCCGGGCGAATGAGCAGTTCTTC

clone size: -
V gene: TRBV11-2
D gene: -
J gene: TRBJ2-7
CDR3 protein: CASSPFAGREEQYF
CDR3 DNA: TGTGCCAGCAGCCCCTTTGCCGGAAGAGAGGAGCAGTACTTC

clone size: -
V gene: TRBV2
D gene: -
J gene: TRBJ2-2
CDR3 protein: CASSARLIGELFF
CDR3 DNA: TGTGCCAGCAGTGCTCGCCTAATCGGGGAGCTGTTTTTT

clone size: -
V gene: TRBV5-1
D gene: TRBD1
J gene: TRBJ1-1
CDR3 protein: CASSLLFGTGAFF
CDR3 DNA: TGCGCCAGCAGCTTATTGTTCGGGACAGGAGCTTTCTTT

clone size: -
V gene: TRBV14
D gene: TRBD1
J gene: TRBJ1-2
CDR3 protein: CASSQWGTDSYTF
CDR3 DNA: TGTGCCAGCAGCCAATGGGGGACAGATAGCTACACCTTC

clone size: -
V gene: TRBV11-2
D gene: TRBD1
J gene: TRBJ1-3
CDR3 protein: CASSQGVPRGGNTIYF
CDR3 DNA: TGTGCCAGCAGCCAGGGGGTTCCGAGGGGAGGAAACACCATATATTTT

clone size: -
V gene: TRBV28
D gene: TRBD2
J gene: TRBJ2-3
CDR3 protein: CASSPGTSGPGTDTQYF
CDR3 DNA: TGTGCCAGCAGTCCGGGGACTAGCGGACCCGGCACAGATACGCAGTATTTT

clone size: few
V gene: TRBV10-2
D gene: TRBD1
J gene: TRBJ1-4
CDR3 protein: CASRGQGAGTNEKLFF
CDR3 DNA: TGCGCCAGCAGAGGACAGGGGGCTGGAACTAATGAAAAACTGTTTTTT

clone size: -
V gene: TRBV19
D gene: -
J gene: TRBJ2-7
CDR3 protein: CASSSRGYEQYF
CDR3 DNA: TGTGCCAGTAGTTCCAGGGGCTACGAGCAGTACTTC

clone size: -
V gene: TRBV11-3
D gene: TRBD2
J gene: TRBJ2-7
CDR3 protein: CASSSGTSGRTFTYEQYF
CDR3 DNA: TGTGCCAGCAGCTCCGGGACTAGCGGGAGGACCTTCACCTACGAGCAGTACTTC

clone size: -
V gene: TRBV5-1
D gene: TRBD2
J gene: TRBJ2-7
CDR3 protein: CASSLNGRAGYEQYF
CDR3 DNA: TGCGCCAGCAGCTTGAACGGGAGGGCTGGCTACGAGCAGTACTTC

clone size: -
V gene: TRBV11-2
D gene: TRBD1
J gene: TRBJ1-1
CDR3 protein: CASRTGGVAFF
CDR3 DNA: TGTGCCAGCAGAACAGGGGGAGTGGCTTTCTTT

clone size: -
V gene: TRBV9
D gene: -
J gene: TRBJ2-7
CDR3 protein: CASSVSSGEQYF
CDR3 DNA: TGTGCCAGCAGCGTGTCCTCTGGTGAGCAGTACTTC